These 28 T cell receptor beta chains share one sample of origin, sequenced in a study of identical twins. One entry per CDR3 protein, called by TCRdb with MiXCR from the 5' RACE reads. The table shows around 680,000 distinct CDR3 sequences, with 8.5% to 9% occurring only once. The data also belong to a second study, concerning yellow fever vaccine responses in identical twins.

What was sequenced was PBMCs. These receptor sequences come from a woman younger than 35 in good health.

The sample holds many counts of this clonotype. V is TRBV27 and J is TRBJ2-1, with D possibly TRBD2 on 6 matching bases. This CDR3 is 14 amino acids long. The germline CDR1 and CDR2 sequences are MNHEY and SMNVEV (reference sequence). Trimming took 3 bases from V and 0 from J, leaving 6 bases between them. CDR3 DNA sequence: TGTGCCAGCAGTTTGGAGGGCTCCTACAATGAGCAGTTCTTC. Amino acids: CASSLEGSYNEQFF.

The genes are TRBV20-1 and TRBJ2-2; 10 bases align to TRBD2. Trimming took 3 bases from V and 6 from J; bases not matched to a gene: 4. Per the germline V gene, CDR1 is DFQATT and CDR2 is SNEGSKA (reference sequence). The CDR3 is 14 residues long. CDR3 sequence: CSASAAGGSGELFF. Here the CDR3 DNA reads TGCAGTGCTAGTGCAGCGGGAGGGTCCGGGGAGCTGTTTTTT.

Ten or more counts support this clonotype. This chain joins TRBV6-5 and TRBJ2-7, with a tentative D call TRBD1 (6 bases). V lost 0 bases and J lost 1, with 16 bases in between. Germline lookup yields CDR1 MNHEY and CDR2 SVGAGI. The CDR3 totals 17 residues. DNA of the CDR3: TGTGCCAGCAGTTACTCGCACGGGACAATAACGTCCTACGAGCAGTACTTC. This codes for CASSYSHGTITSYEQYF.

The chain uses TRBV6-1 and TRBJ2-1, with 9 bases aligning to TRBD2. CDR1 MNHNS and CDR2 SASEGT come from the germline V gene. This CDR3 has 17 residues. J was trimmed by 9 bases and V by 7 bases; bases with no gene match: 19. Written as DNA, the CDR3 is TGTGCCAGCACCCCTCTCGAATCAGCGGGGGGAATCGGTGAGCAGTTCTTC. Translation: CASTPLESAGGIGEQFF.

This clonotype was found a few times. This chain connects TRBV7-2 to TRBJ2-1; TRBD1 agrees at 7 bases. In germline, CDR1 is SGHTA, CDR2 FQGNSA. The CDR3 runs to 16 residues. The V gene end was trimmed by 5 bases and the J gene end by 4 bases; junction bases not matched to a gene: 11. CDR3 sequence: CASSKRQGSVYNEQFF. The CDR3 DNA reads TGTGCCAGCAGCAAACGACAGGGATCGGTGTACAATGAGCAGTTCTTC.

This clonotype occurred a few times. V gene TRBV6-2 or TRBV6-3 combines with J gene TRBJ2-7; D not resolved. Germline CDR1 MNHEY, CDR2 SVGEGT. V shed 7 bases and J shed 4 bases, with 8 bases lying between them. The CDR3 length is 11 residues. In nucleotides, the CDR3 is TGTGCCAGCACCTGGGATTACGAGCAGTACTTC. Amino acids: CASTWDYEQYF.

This clonotype was seen many times. The chain is built from TRBV20-1 and TRBJ2-7; D might be TRBD2 (7 bases). Germline V CDR1 and CDR2: DFQATT, SNEGSKA (reference sequence). The CDR3 length is 12 residues. Deletions cut 3 bases from V and 2 bases from J, with 8 bases between. CDR3 in DNA: TGCAGTGCTAGGCGGGGGCCCTACGAGCAGTACTTC. It translates to CSARRGPYEQYF.

The chain uses TRBV6-5 and TRBJ2-1; D remains unclear. The CDR3 extends over 15 amino acids. V gave up 0 bases and J gave up 1 base, with 7 bases separating them. CDR1 is MNHEY and CDR2 is SVGAGI in the germline V gene. The CDR3 bases are TGTGCCAGCAGTTACTCGCGGACGTCCTACAATGAGCAGTTCTTC. Residues: CASSYSRTSYNEQFF.

This clonotype was counted a few times. V is TRBV6-4 and J is TRBJ2-7; 7 bases align to TRBD2. The CDR3 has 15 residues. Germline trimming cut 10 bases from V and 3 bases from J; bases unmatched to any gene: 15. Germline assignment: CDR1 MRHNA and CDR2 SNTAGT. CDR3 sequence reads: CATTLRMGGFYEQYF. The CDR3, as DNA: TGTGCCACCACCCTCCGGATGGGGGGGTTCTACGAGCAGTACTTC.

This clonotype was seen only a few times. J is TRBJ1-5 and V is TRBV6-2 or TRBV6-3; D is uncertain. The CDR3 runs 14 residues. V lost 3 bases and J lost 8, with 14 bases in between. CDR1 is MNHEY, CDR2 SVGEGT, per germline. The CDR3 region has the DNA TGTGCCAGCAGTTATGGTCCCCGGTGGGAGCCCCAGCATTTT. Its translation is CASSYGPRWEPQHF.

This clonotype showed up just a few times. CDR3 amino acids: CASSSPGTGSTF. The DNA of the CDR3 is TGTGCCAGCAGTTCCCCCGGGACAGGGAGCACCTTC. This chain joins TRBV6-5 and TRBJ1-2, with 9 bases fitting TRBD1. Germline V gives CDR1 MNHEY, CDR2 SVGAGI. Unmatched junction bases numbered 7, after V lost 4 bases and J lost 13 bases. This CDR3 region has 12 residues.

Ten or more counts support this clonotype. The V and J genes are TRBV2 and TRBJ2-1; D is perhaps TRBD1 or TRBD2 (7 bases each). The germline V gene has CDR1 SNHLY and CDR2 FYNNEI. With 4 bases removed from V and 3 bases from J, the gap between germline ends came to 13 bases. CDR3 length equals 15 residues. CDR3 residues: CASSVSRGGYNEQFF. The CDR3 DNA is TGTGCCAGCAGTGTATCCAGGGGGGGCTACAATGAGCAGTTCTTC.

Concerning this clonotype: In this CDR3 the conserved last residue, phenylalanine or tryptophan, is missing, so a read error is likely. The chain couples TRBV5-5 to TRBJ2-2, with D tentatively TRBD2 (6 bases). This CDR3 has 14 residues. Germline CDR1 is SGHKS and CDR2 is YYEKEE (reference sequence). The ends were cut back, 7 bases at V and 13 bases at J, with 23 bases in the middle. Here the CDR3 reads CASGSGVISWVLFC. CDR3 nucleotides: TGTGCCAGCGGCTCGGGGGTGATCAGCTGGGTGCTGTTTTGT.

The CDR3 region is CASSLSGTGVIGEQFF. The CDR3 DNA sequence: TGTGCCAGCAGTTTATCTGGGACAGGAGTTATTGGTGAGCAGTTCTTC. This chain connects TRBV28 to TRBJ2-1, with 8 bases lining up with TRBD1. CDR1 is MDHEN and CDR2 is SYDVKM in the germline V gene. Trimming at V came to 1 base and at J to 9 bases, leaving 11 bases not matched to a gene. The CDR3 is made up of 16 amino acids.

The chain is built from TRBV4-3 and TRBJ2-7, with D possibly matching TRBD1 (5 bases). V was cut by 6 bases and J by 7 bases, with 22 bases left in between. CDR3 length: 15 residues. Germline V gene lookup returns CDR1 LGHNA and CDR2 YSLEER. For the CDR3, the DNA is TGCGCCAGCAGTTCTGGACAATCTTCCGGATATGAGCAGTACTTC. Translated, it gives CASSSGQSSGYEQYF.

The gene calls are TRBV27 and TRBJ2-1; D possibly corresponds to TRBD2 (7 bases). The germline V gene has CDR1 MNHEY and CDR2 SMNVEV (reference sequence). V lost 1 base to trimming and J lost 8 bases, with 12 bases between them. This CDR3 has 14 amino acids. The chain's CDR3 is CASSLLVGGDEQFF. The CDR3 bases are TGTGCCAGCAGTTTATTGGTAGGGGGGGATGAGCAGTTCTTC.

This clonotype was found a few times. This chain uses TRBV7-2 with TRBJ2-2; maybe TRBD1 (6 bases). The V end was cut by 7 bases, the J end by 5 bases, with 14 bases between. This CDR3 is 14 amino acids long. In germline, CDR1 is SGHTA, CDR2 FQGNSA. CDR3 loop: CASTVDRITGELFF. The DNA of the CDR3 is TGTGCCAGCACCGTTGACAGGATAACCGGGGAGCTGTTTTTT.

At least ten counts were recorded for this clonotype. The rearrangement uses TRBV29-1 and TRBJ1-1, with D perhaps TRBD1 (6 bases). The CDR3 runs 13 residues. Trimming removed 4 bases from V and 5 bases from J, with 14 bases in between. Germline V CDR1 and CDR2: SQVTM, ANQGSEA. Here the CDR3 reads CSVVYREGTEAFF. The CDR3 coding sequence is TGCAGCGTTGTATACAGGGAGGGAACTGAAGCTTTCTTT.

This clonotype was observed a handful of times. V usage is TRBV10-3 and J usage is TRBJ2-2; 7 positions match TRBD1. The V segment lost 7 bases and the J segment 0 bases; nucleotides outside the gene matches: 11. CDR3 size: 17 residues. Per germline, CDR1 ENHRY and CDR2 SYGVKD. CDR3 nucleotides: TGTGCCATCAAGCTAGGGACAGACCACGCGAACACCGGGGAGCTGTTTTTT. Translating it yields CAIKLGTDHANTGELFF.

CDR3 DNA sequence: TGTGCCAGCAGCCCCCAGCCGGGGTACAATGAGCAGTTCTTC. As protein: CASSPQPGYNEQFF. The chain combines TRBV7-6 with TRBJ2-1, with a possible D match to TRBD2 (5 bases). The ends were cut back, 5 bases at V and 4 bases at J, with 12 bases in the middle. The CDR3 is 14 residues long. CDR1 SGHVS and CDR2 FNYEAQ come from the germline V gene. Full variable domain (remainder filled in from reference TRBV7-6 and TRBJ2-1): GAGVSQSPRYKVTKRGQDVALRCDPISGHVSLYWYRQALGQGPEFLTYFNYEAQQDKSGLPNDRFSAERPEGSISTLTIQRTEQRDSAMYRCASSPQPGYNEQFFGPGTRLTVL.

In the case of this clonotype: A read error may produce the germline difference seen at one junction end. J is TRBJ2-7 and V is TRBV9; TRBD1 matches at 9 bases. This CDR3 is 9 amino acids long. In germline, CDR1 is SGDLS, CDR2 YYNGEE. The CDR3 nucleotides are TGTGCCTGCCCCGGGACAGGGAACTTC. Amino acids: CACPGTGNF.

This clonotype was seen many times. The genes are TRBV6-1 and TRBJ1-6, with D maybe TRBD1 (6 bases). This CDR3 comprises 16 residues. With 6 bases removed from V and 6 bases from J, the gap between germline ends came to 18 bases. Germline values: CDR1 MNHNS, CDR2 SASEGT. The CDR3 nucleotides read TGTGCCAGCAGCCCACGGCAGGGGAACGGTAATTCACCCCTCCACTTT. Protein product: CASSPRQGNGNSPLHF.

This clonotype showed up just a few times. The chain combines TRBV7-8 with TRBJ1-2; 8 nucleotides agree with TRBD1. The junction had 4 bases not matched to a gene; V was cut back by 0 bases and J by 4 bases. The V gene's germline CDR1 is SGHVS and CDR2 FQNEAQ. The CDR3 has 15 residues. CDR3 amino acids: CASSLAPGTGYGYTF. The CDR3 DNA reads TGTGCCAGCAGCTTAGCCCCCGGGACAGGCTATGGCTACACCTTC.

The genes are TRBV29-1 and TRBJ2-2; D might be TRBD1 (6 bases). The CDR3 consists of 13 residues. The germline V gene encodes CDR1 SQVTM and CDR2 ANQGSEA. V was pared by 5 bases and J by 2 bases, with 9 bases between. CDR3 in amino acids: CSVIQGNTGELFF. The CDR3 DNA follows: TGCAGCGTTATACAGGGAAACACCGGGGAGCTGTTTTTT.

This clonotype was seen repeatedly, ten times or more. V and J are TRBV5-1 and TRBJ2-1, with D unresolved. The germline gives CDR1 SGHRS, CDR2 YFSETQ. Trimming left V 5 bases short and J 3 bases short, with 9 bases between. The CDR3 contains 13 residues. The CDR3 is CASRQRDYNEQFF. The CDR3 DNA follows: TGCGCCAGCAGACAGAGAGACTACAATGAGCAGTTCTTC.

V gene TRBV28 combines with J gene TRBJ2-1, with 9 nucleotides matching TRBD2. The J segment lost 9 bases and the V segment lost 2 bases, leaving 8 bases of the junction unmatched. Per germline, CDR1 MDHEN and CDR2 SYDVKM. The CDR3 has 15 amino acids. Here the CDR3 reads CASSLLAGRGGEQFF. The CDR3 region has the DNA TGTGCCAGCAGTTTACTAGCGGGACGGGGGGGTGAGCAGTTCTTC.

With respect to this clonotype: A read error may explain this, as a much larger clone is one base away. This chain uses TRBV15 with TRBJ2-7; D is undetermined. CDR1 and CDR2 (germline): LNHNV, YYDKDF (reference sequence). The CDR3 contains 14 residues. The chain's CDR3 is CATGREKWGYEQYF. CDR3 sequence (DNA): TGTGCCACCGGCAGAGAAAAGTGGGGCTACGAGCAGTACTTC.

The rearrangement links TRBV15 to TRBJ2-1; D unclear. The CDR3 covers 13 residues. V lost 9 bases and J 5 bases, leaving 14 bases between the germline ends. The germline CDR1 and CDR2 sequences are LNHNV and YYDKDF (reference sequence). In nucleotides, the CDR3 is TGTGCCACAAAAGATCGAGCAAACAATGAGCAGTTCTTC. Amino acids: CATKDRANNEQFF.